This T cell receptor (beta chain) was sequenced in a study of T cells in localized non-small cell lung cancer. The CDR3 loop spans 18 amino acids. CDR1 is WSHSY, CDR2 SAAADI, per germline. V shed 2 bases and J 5 bases; nucleotides not matched to a gene: 13. With regard to this clone: What it binds is unknown.

Some clones are missing from TCRdb's copy, which holds only in-frame ones; the method was immunoSEQ multiplex PCR. The sample lists fewer than 40,000 clones, 65% to 90% occurring once. Study results and caveats: Appearance in adjacent lung was seen for a median 57 of the top 100 tumor clones.

The material sequenced was peripheral blood, taken before any cancer treatment. The gene calls are TRBV10-2 and TRBJ2-1; 9 nucleotides match TRBD2. The receptor was derived from a male donor older than 55 with stage III lung adenocarcinoma. This chain's CDR3 is CASSETASGAFGHNEQFF. As DNA, the CDR3 is TGCGCCAGCAGTGAGACGGCTAGCGGGGCTTTTGGCCACAATGAGCAGTTCTTC.